The 5 T cell receptor beta chains below were found in one sample sequenced in a study of a mutant IDH1 vaccine in newly diagnosed glioma. Time point of the sample: week 5, during vaccination. A 20-mer mutant IDH1 peptide at 300 ug was injected subcutaneously with topical imiquimod. Their specific antigens are unknown. Sequencing used immunoSEQ multiplex PCR; TCRdb keeps in-frame clones, though not all of them. The sample contains just under 80,000 clones, over 75% of which appear only once. This specimen was PBMCs, taken from a glioma patient whose treatment included an IDH1 peptide vaccine. These receptors were obtained from a woman between 50 and 59 years old with glioma.

The V and J genes are TRBV2 and TRBJ2-1, with TRBD2 matching over 12 bases. V shed 4 bases, J shed 3 bases, and the junction held 4 bases outside the gene matches. CDR3 size: 16 residues. In germline, CDR1 is SNHLY, CDR2 FYNNEI. The CDR3 bases are TGTGCCAGCAGTGTTCCTAGCGGGAGGGTCTACAATGAGCAGTTCTTC. Translation gives CASSVPSGRVYNEQFF.

On this clone: A junction end diverges from the germline sequence, so it may reflect a read error. The rearrangement joins TRBV7-7 to TRBJ2-5; D call uncertain. In germline, CDR1 is SSHAT, CDR2 FNYEAQ (reference sequence). There are 14 residues in the CDR3. DNA for the CDR3: TGTGCTAGCAGCCAGACCCCGCAGGAAGAGACCCAGTACTTC. This gives the protein CASSQTPQEETQYF.

This clone was counted a few times. An end of the junction differs from the germline gene, which may be a read error. The chain uses TRBV13 and TRBJ2-5, with TRBD2 matching over 7 bases. Germline CDR1 PRHDT, CDR2 FYEKMQ (reference sequence). The CDR3 is made up of 13 amino acids. Here the CDR3 reads CASSFRGGEAQYF. Written as DNA, the CDR3 is TGTGCCAGCAGCTTCCGCGGGGGAGAGGCCCAGTACTTC.

In this sample, this clone turned up once. The chain is built from TRBV10-2 and TRBJ1-2; 7 positions agree with TRBD1. Germline loops: CDR1 WSHSY, CDR2 SAAADI. J was trimmed by 6 bases and V by 0 bases; bases with no gene match: 4. The CDR3 sequence is 14 residues long. The CDR3 nucleotides read TGCGCCAGCAGTGAGTCAGACAGGGCTCATGGCTACACCTTC. It yields the protein CASSESDRAHGYTF.

The CDR3 DNA reads as TGCGCCAGCAGCCCAGGTAGAGATTTCTACAATGAGCAGTTCTTC. As protein: CASSPGRDFYNEQFF. This rearrangement joins TRBV4-1 to TRBJ2-1, with unresolved D. Germline loops: CDR1 MGHRA, CDR2 YSYEKL. Trimming removed 4 bases at V and 3 bases at J, with 13 bases between. This CDR3 comprises 15 residues.